The next 31 T cell receptor beta chains were all read from a single sample in a study of CD8+CD57+ T cells in acquired aplastic anemia listed by TCRdb under 2018. Sequencing used an Illumina HiSeq 2000. Profiling of TCR beta VDJ combinations and CDR3 sequences used genomic DNA as the template. TCRdb cleaned the public reads at Q25 with fastp, built clones with MiXCR and kept in-frame beta chains. Records with the same CDR3 protein are collapsed into one entry carrying the most frequent genes and DNA. Counted in this sample were about 120,000 distinct CDR3 sequences; approximately 61% of them appeared once. 29% of the sample goes to the ten largest clones. The patients picked for sequencing were ones in whom flow cytometry had shown an expansion of CD8+CD57+ cells. The sample comprised sorted CD4+, CD8+, or CD8+CD57+ T cells (not recorded which) from PBMCs. The receptors originated from a human donor with aplastic anemia.

This clonotype was counted once. The junction shows a germline mismatch at one end, possibly a read error. This rearrangement joins TRBV7-9 to TRBJ2-7, with D perhaps assigned TRBD1 or TRBD2 (5 bases each). CDR3 length: 12 residues. CDR1 and CDR2 (germline): SEHNR, FQNEAQ (reference sequence). CDR3 DNA: TGTGCCAGCAGCTCCAACCGAGGGGTCCGATCCTTC. Protein sequence: CASSSNRGVRSF.

CDR3 sequence: CASSPSPGYEQYF. Written as DNA, the CDR3 is TGTGCCAGCAGTCCATCCCCAGGGTACGAGCAGTACTTC. The genes are TRBV7-2 and TRBJ2-7; D might be TRBD1 (5 bases). Germline V gives CDR1 SGHTA, CDR2 FQGNSA. The CDR3 covers 13 residues. Trimming removed 6 bases from V and 4 bases from J, with 13 bases in between.

A few counts support this clonotype. This chain connects TRBV20-1 to TRBJ2-1, with TRBD2 matching over 9 bases. CDR1 and CDR2 from the germline V gene are DFQATT and SNEGSKA (reference sequence). Germline trimming cut 0 bases from V and 6 bases from J; bases unmatched to any gene: 12. The CDR3 totals 17 residues. The CDR3 sequence: CSARDTNMGGGANEQFF. CDR3 in DNA: TGCAGTGCTAGAGATACAAATATGGGCGGGGGGGCCAATGAGCAGTTCTTC.

This clonotype has ten or more counts. The V gene is TRBV28, the J gene TRBJ2-7; TRBD2 agrees at 7 bases. Per the germline V gene, CDR1 is MDHEN and CDR2 is SYDVKM. The length of the CDR3 is 12 residues. V lost 0 bases to trimming and J lost 12 bases; unmatched junction nucleotides: 5. CDR3 in amino acids: CASSLWGREVYF. CDR3 nucleotide sequence: TGTGCCAGCAGTTTATGGGGACGGGAGGTGTACTTC. The full variable domain, in which reference TRBV28 and TRBJ2-7 provide the parts outside the CDR3, is DVKVTQSSRYLVKRTGEKVFLECVQDMDHENMFWYRQDPGLGLRLIYFSYDVKMKEKGDIPEGYSVSREKKERFSLILESASTNQTSMYLCASSLWGREVYFGPGTRLTVT.

On this clonotype: This may come from a read error, since a much larger clone is one base off. The chain uses TRBV19 and TRBJ2-7; D possibly matches TRBD1 or TRBD2 (5 bases each). CDR3 size: 15 residues. Germline CDR1 LNHDA, CDR2 SQIVND (reference sequence). This CDR3 reads CAGSRGIGAHYEQYF. CDR3 nucleotide sequence: TGTGCCGGTAGTAGAGGGATCGGGGCCCACTACGAGCAGTACTTC.

V usage is TRBV2 and J usage is TRBJ1-1; a weak D match, TRBD1 (6 bases). CDR1 is SNHLY, CDR2 FYNNEI, per germline. The CDR3 runs 13 residues. V dropped 9 bases and J dropped 5 bases, with 16 bases sitting between them. CDR3: CASAGNRETEAFF. CDR3 bases: TGTGCCAGTGCTGGGAACAGGGAGACTGAAGCTTTCTTT. Together with reference TRBV2 and TRBJ1-1, the CDR3 gives the full variable domain: EPEVTQTPSHQVTQMGQEVILRCVPISNHLYFYWYRQILGQKVEFLVSFYNNEISEKSEIFDDQFSVERPDGSNFTLKIRSTKLEDSAMYFCASAGNRETEAFFGQGTRLTVV.

This clonotype was seen only a few times. The V call is TRBV2, the J call TRBJ2-7; 8 bases match TRBD2. V shed 2 bases and J 2 bases; nucleotides not matched to a gene: 5. This CDR3 is 15 amino acids long. The germline V gene has CDR1 SNHLY and CDR2 FYNNEI. For the CDR3, the DNA is TGTGCCAGCAGTGAACCTAGCGGGTCTGCCTACGAGCAGTACTTC. Protein: CASSEPSGSAYEQYF.

The chain employs TRBV7-6 and TRBJ2-5; TRBD2 agrees at 7 bases. CDR3 length: 15 residues. The V segment lost 0 bases and the J segment 5 bases; nucleotides outside the gene matches: 6. Germline V lookup: CDR1 SGHVS, CDR2 FNYEAQ. Here the CDR3 DNA reads TGTGCCAGCAGCTTAGCGTCGGGGGGATGGGAGACCCAGTACTTC. Its protein product is CASSLASGGWETQYF.

In its sample, this clonotype was seen a few times. This chain connects TRBV25-1 to TRBJ1-6; D is perhaps TRBD1 (5 bases). Germline CDR1 is MGHDK and CDR2 is SYGVNS. CDR3 length: 16 residues. V gave up 5 bases and J gave up 4 bases, with 15 bases separating them. CDR3 bases: TGTGCCAGCAGTCGGCAGGGAGGGATGTATAATTCACCCCTCCACTTT. It is translated as CASSRQGGMYNSPLHF.

The chain recombines TRBV7-3 with TRBJ2-7; TRBD2 aligns across 7 bases. The J call may be mistaken, given a closer DNA end match to TRBJ2-5. The CDR3 totals 14 residues. Germline-derived CDR1 and CDR2 are SGHTA and FQGTGA. CDR3 loop: CASSAGVNIETQYF. CDR3 coding DNA: TGTGCCAGCAGCGCGGGGGTGAATATAGAGACCCAGTACTTC.

The rearrangement uses TRBV5-1 and TRBJ1-1; D not resolved. Germline V gene sequence: CDR1 SGHRS, CDR2 YFSETQ. V lost 1 base and J 1 base, leaving 8 bases between the germline ends. This CDR3 is 14 amino acids long. The CDR3 nucleotides are TGCGCCAGCAGCTTGTCTTCAGGGAACACTGAAGCTTTCTTT. As protein: CASSLSSGNTEAFF.

This clonotype was counted ten times or more. The chain has TRBV24-1 and TRBJ1-5; D gene ambiguous. The germline V gene has CDR1 KGHDR and CDR2 SFDVKD. V was cut by 6 bases and J by 1 base, with 9 bases left in between. The CDR3 spans 14 residues. The CDR3: CATSTVGSNQPQHF. The CDR3 bases are TGTGCCACCAGTACCGTTGGAAGCAATCAGCCCCAGCATTTT.

This clonotype showed up many times. The V call is TRBV29-1, the J call TRBJ2-7, with D unclear. Germline-derived CDR1 and CDR2 are SQVTM and ANQGSEA. V shed 1 base and J shed 4 bases, with 11 bases lying between them. CDR3 length equals 13 residues. The CDR3 loop is CSVEGTRSYEQYF. The CDR3 DNA follows: TGCAGCGTTGAAGGGACGAGAAGTTACGAGCAGTACTTC.

In this sample, this clonotype turned up a few times. The rearrangement uses TRBV19 and TRBJ2-7, with 9 positions matching TRBD2. The junction had 5 bases not matched to a gene; V was cut back by 7 bases and J by 4 bases. Germline CDR1 is LNHDA and CDR2 is SQIVND (reference sequence). CDR3 length: 13 amino acids. The chain's CDR3 is CASKASGKYEQYF. As DNA, the CDR3 is TGTGCCAGTAAGGCTAGCGGGAAGTACGAGCAGTACTTC. The full variable domain, in which reference TRBV19 and TRBJ2-7 provide the parts outside the CDR3, is DGGITQSPKYLFRKEGQNVTLSCEQNLNHDAMYWYRQDPGQGLRLIYYSQIVNDFQKGDIAEGYSVSREKKESFPLTVTSAQKNPTAFYLCASKASGKYEQYFGPGTRLTVT.

This clonotype was seen a handful of times. A clone one base away is much larger, so this may be a read error. The chain has TRBV5-1 and TRBJ1-1; D gene ambiguous. Trimming removed 4 bases at V and 8 bases at J, with 9 bases between. The CDR3 spans 11 residues. The V gene's germline CDR1 is SGHRS and CDR2 YFSETQ. For the CDR3, the DNA is TGCGCCAGCAGCGCGGGTGGGGAAGCTTTCTTT. Encoded protein: CASSAGGEAFF.

This clonotype was detected a few times. Its ends do not fully match the called genes, so a read error is possible. The chain is built from TRBV7-7 and TRBJ2-5; tentatively, D is TRBD2 (6 bases). This CDR3 contains 16 residues. Germline-derived CDR1 and CDR2 are SSHAT and FNYEAQ (reference sequence). The DNA for the CDR3 is TGTGCTAGCAGCCTAGGGAGGCTGGTAAGGGAAGAGACCCAGTACTTC. It codes for CASSLGRLVREETQYF. Variable domain in full (rest from reference TRBV7-7 and TRBJ2-5): GAGVSQSPRYKVTKRGQDVTLRCDPISSHATLYWYQQALGQGPEFLTYFNYEAQPDKSGLPSDRFSAERPEGSISTLTIQRTEQRDSAMYRCASSLGRLVREETQYFGPGTRLLVL.

The chain employs TRBV6-1 and TRBJ2-5, with D perhaps given as TRBD1 or TRBD2 (5 bases each). Trimming took 10 bases from V and 5 from J, leaving 20 bases between them. The CDR3 runs to 14 residues. Germline loops: CDR1 MNHNS, CDR2 SASEGT. The CDR3 region is CAITAGTNKETQYF. The CDR3 DNA sequence: TGTGCCATCACAGCCGGGACCAATAAGGAGACCCAGTACTTC.

This clonotype was observed a handful of times. V and J are TRBV15 and TRBJ1-2, with D uncertain. Germline V gene data show CDR1 as LNHNV and CDR2 as YYDKDF (reference sequence). V was pared by 0 bases and J by 6 bases, with 5 bases between. The CDR3 extends over 12 amino acids. The CDR3 protein is CATSRDSNGYTF. The CDR3 region has the DNA TGTGCCACCAGCAGAGATTCAAATGGCTACACCTTC.

This clonotype was recorded a few times. The J gene is TRBJ2-7, the V gene TRBV7-9, with TRBD2 matching 7 bases. The CDR3 contains 14 residues. V trimming: 3 bases; J trimming: 5 bases; junction bases outside the gene matches: 7. CDR1 SEHNR and CDR2 FQNEAQ come from the germline V gene (reference sequence). CDR3 residues: CASSLAGEWDEQYF. CDR3 DNA sequence: TGTGCCAGCAGCTTGGCGGGGGAATGGGACGAGCAGTACTTC.

The chain combines TRBV6-2 or TRBV6-3 with TRBJ2-7; possible D gene TRBD1, 6 bases. Germline V CDR1 and CDR2: MNHEY, SVGEGT. CDR3 length equals 14 residues. V was pared by 6 bases and J by 3 bases, with 15 bases between. CDR3 in amino acids: CASSSRGNYYEQYF. CDR3 nucleotides: TGTGCCAGCAGCTCCAGGGGAAACTACTACGAGCAGTACTTC.

J is TRBJ2-7 and V is TRBV27; no firm D call. V lost 5 bases, J lost 5 bases, and 13 bases lay in between. This CDR3 region has 13 residues. Germline V gene data show CDR1 as MNHEY and CDR2 as SMNVEV (reference sequence). The CDR3 nucleotides are TGTGCCAGCAGTCTCTCGCGTGCTGACGAGCAGTACTTC. Protein: CASSLSRADEQYF.

CDR3 in DNA: TGCAGCGTTTTCCCCTCCGACAGGGGGCCAAATGAGCAGTTCTTC. Translating it yields CSVFPSDRGPNEQFF. V gene TRBV29-1 combines with J gene TRBJ2-1; 10 bases map to TRBD1. Germline V gene sequence: CDR1 SQVTM, CDR2 ANQGSEA. V dropped 5 bases and J dropped 7; count of bases not matched to a gene: 11. The CDR3 sequence is 15 residues long.

CDR3 nucleotide sequence: TGTGCCAGCAGCATGGGACACACCGGGGAGCTGTTTTTT. It is translated as CASSMGHTGELFF. The gene calls are TRBV7-8 and TRBJ2-2; either TRBD1 or TRBD2 may supply D (5 bases each). Germline V gives CDR1 SGHVS, CDR2 FQNEAQ. This CDR3 region has 13 residues. The ends were cut back, 5 bases at V and 3 bases at J, with 7 bases in the middle. The whole variable domain, remainder taken from reference TRBV7-8 and TRBJ2-2, is GAGVSQSPRYKVAKRGQDVALRCDPISGHVSLFWYQQALGQGPEFLTYFQNEAQLDKSGLPSDRFFAERPEGSVSTLKIQRTQQEDSAVYLCASSMGHTGELFFGEGSRLTVL.

This clonotype occurred a few times. The V call is TRBV9, the J call TRBJ1-2; D uncertain. V lost 0 bases to trimming and J lost 14 bases, with 2 bases between them. The V gene's germline CDR1 is SGDLS and CDR2 YYNGEE. The CDR3 is 8 residues long. CDR3 sequence: CASSVGTF. The CDR3 nucleotides read TGTGCCAGCAGCGTAGGAACCTTC.

The chain recombines TRBV10-2 with TRBJ2-3; a possible D gene is TRBD2 (6 bases). The CDR3 runs to 14 residues. V shed 5 bases and J shed 1 base, with 10 bases lying between them. Germline CDR1 WSHSY, CDR2 SAAADI. CDR3: CASSLSGRTDTQYF. The CDR3 DNA reads TGCGCCAGCAGTCTTAGCGGACGCACAGATACGCAGTATTTT.

V gene TRBV24-1 combines with J gene TRBJ1-2; 9 positions match TRBD1. The CDR3 runs to 15 residues. The germline V gene encodes CDR1 KGHDR and CDR2 SFDVKD. J gave up 4 bases and V 3 bases, and 5 bases lay outside the gene matches. DNA for the CDR3: TGTGCCACCAGTGATCCTGACAGGGGGAGCTATGGCTACACCTTC. Amino acids: CATSDPDRGSYGYTF.

This clonotype appeared a single time. J is TRBJ2-1 and V is TRBV7-8; unclear D gene. Between the trimmed V and J ends, which lost 2 bases and 0 bases, there was a span of 11 bases. CDR1 is SGHVS and CDR2 is FQNEAQ in the germline V gene. This CDR3 region has 16 residues. Written as DNA, the CDR3 is TGTGCCAGCAGCTTACGTCAGTGGAACTCCTACAATGAGCAGTTCTTC. It yields the protein CASSLRQWNSYNEQFF.

This clonotype occurred many times. V gene TRBV29-1 combines with J gene TRBJ1-2; D not certain. CDR3 size: 13 residues. Per the germline V gene, CDR1 is SQVTM and CDR2 is ANQGSEA. Trimming shortened V by 6 bases and J by 6 bases, and 17 bases separated the two germline ends. This CDR3 reads CSVVFPIVNGYTF. The CDR3 nucleotides read TGCAGCGTCGTGTTCCCCATCGTTAATGGCTACACCTTC.

V and J are TRBV19 and TRBJ2-2; D is ambiguous. With 4 bases removed from V and 7 bases from J, the gap between germline ends came to 7 bases. Germline V gene data show CDR1 as LNHDA and CDR2 as SQIVND (reference sequence). CDR3 length equals 12 residues. DNA for the CDR3: TGTGCCAGTAGTACGCTCAACGGGGAGCTGTTTTTT. The encoded protein is CASSTLNGELFF.

This clonotype was detected only a few times. CDR3 loop: CASTRPGGTEAFF. The CDR3, as DNA: TGTGCCAGCACTAGACCAGGGGGCACTGAAGCTTTCTTT. The chain recombines TRBV25-1 with TRBJ1-1, with 7 bases matching TRBD1. The V segment lost 7 bases and the J segment 4 bases; nucleotides outside the gene matches: 6. Germline lookup yields CDR1 MGHDK and CDR2 SYGVNS. The CDR3 covers 13 residues.

CDR3 DNA: TGTGCCAGTAGTGTATTAGCGGGAGCATCCTACGAGCAGTACTTC. It encodes CASSVLAGASYEQYF. The V and J genes are TRBV19 and TRBJ2-7; 9 nucleotides line up with TRBD2. The CDR3 runs to 15 residues. With V trimmed by 5 bases and J by 1 base, 6 bases remained unmatched. The germline CDR1 and CDR2 sequences are LNHDA and SQIVND (reference sequence).